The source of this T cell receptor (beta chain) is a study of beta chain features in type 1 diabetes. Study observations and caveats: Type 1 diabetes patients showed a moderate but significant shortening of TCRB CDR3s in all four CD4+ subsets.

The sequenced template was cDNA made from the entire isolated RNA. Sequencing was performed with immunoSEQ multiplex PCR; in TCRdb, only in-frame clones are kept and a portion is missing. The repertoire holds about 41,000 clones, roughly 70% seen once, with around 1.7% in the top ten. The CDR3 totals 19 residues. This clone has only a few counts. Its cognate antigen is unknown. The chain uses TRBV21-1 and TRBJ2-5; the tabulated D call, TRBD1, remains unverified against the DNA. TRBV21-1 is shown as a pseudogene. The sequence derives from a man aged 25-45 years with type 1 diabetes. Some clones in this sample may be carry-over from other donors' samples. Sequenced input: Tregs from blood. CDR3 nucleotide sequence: TGTGCCAGCAGCCTCCCGAAGTGGCTCCTGGCCCACCCTCCAGAGACCCAGTACTTC. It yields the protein CASSLPKWLLAHPPETQYF.